These 8 T cell receptor beta chains were all obtained from the same sample, sequenced in a study of shared clonotypes between healthy human individuals. TCRdb's copy holds only in-frame clones and misses some; the assay was immunoSEQ multiplex PCR. The sample comprises over 2 million clones, roughly 96% of which are singletons, and 0.1% to 0.15% rests with the top ten. The sequencing sample was made of naive CD4+ T cells sorted from blood. Subset given: CD45RA+ positively selected. The source is a man younger than 35 in good health.

The chain joins TRBV5-1 to TRBJ1-1; 8 bases map to TRBD1. Trimming at V came to 4 bases and at J to 5 bases, leaving 10 bases not matched to a gene. The CDR3 spans 15 residues. CDR1 SGHRS and CDR2 YFSETQ come from the germline V gene. The CDR3 DNA is TGCGCCAGCAGCGTCCGGGACAGGCGGGGTACTGAAGCTTTCTTT. Protein product: CASSVRDRRGTEAFF.

V gene TRBV6-6 combines with J gene TRBJ2-7; D may correspond to TRBD1 or TRBD2 (6 bases each). Trimming took off 10 bases at V and 6 bases at J, with 19 bases between the two ends. This CDR3 is 13 amino acids long. Germline values: CDR1 MNHNY, CDR2 SVGAGI (reference sequence). The CDR3 reads CATGRDTPGEQYF. CDR3 DNA sequence: TGTGCCACTGGGCGGGACACCCCGGGCGAGCAGTACTTC.

The chain joins TRBV30 to TRBJ1-3; D unclear. The germline CDR1 and CDR2 sequences are GTSNPN and SVGIG (reference sequence). Trimming took off 2 bases at V and 0 bases at J, with 11 bases between the two ends. The length of the CDR3 is 15 residues. CDR3 in amino acids: CAWSIRRGSGNTIYF. The CDR3 nucleotides are TGTGCCTGGAGTATCCGTAGAGGCTCTGGAAACACCATATATTTT. The whole variable domain, remainder taken from reference TRBV30 and TRBJ1-3, is SQTIHQWPATLVQPVGSPLSLECTVEGTSNPNLYWYRQAAGRGLQLLFYSVGIGQISSEVPQNLSASRPQDRQFILSSKKLLLSDSGFYLCAWSIRRGSGNTIYFGEGSWLTVV.

V and J are TRBV5-4 and TRBJ2-1; 12 nucleotides align to TRBD2. Looked up from germline, CDR1 is SGHNT and CDR2 is YYREEE (reference sequence). This CDR3 has 15 residues. The J segment lost 6 bases and the V segment lost 1 base, leaving 2 bases of the junction unmatched. The CDR3 sequence is CASSLTGLAGNEQFF. The CDR3 nucleotides read TGTGCCAGCAGCTTGACGGGACTAGCGGGCAATGAGCAGTTCTTC.

The chain couples TRBV6-1 to TRBJ2-7, with 8 bases that match TRBD1. Per the germline V gene, CDR1 is MNHNS and CDR2 is SASEGT. The CDR3 totals 15 residues. V shed 5 bases and J 2 bases; nucleotides not matched to a gene: 8. CDR3 sequence (DNA): TGTGCCAGCAGTCAACCCGGGACAGGTACCTACGAGCAGTACTTC. This gives the protein CASSQPGTGTYEQYF.

On this clone itself: Additional DNA sequences in this sample encode the identical CDR3. The chain employs TRBV18 and TRBJ2-5; weak D call: TRBD1 (6 bases). CDR3 length: 14 amino acids. Germline CDR1 and CDR2: KGHSH and LQKENI. V was cut by 2 bases and J by 3 bases, with 10 bases left in between. CDR3 sequence reads: CASSPSSGEETQYF. The DNA for the CDR3 is TGTGCCAGCTCACCATCTTCAGGGGAAGAGACCCAGTACTTC.

The V gene is TRBV15, the J gene TRBJ2-4; D is ambiguous. Germline V gene data show CDR1 as LNHNV and CDR2 as YYDKDF (reference sequence). This CDR3 spans 15 amino acids. V gave up 5 bases and J gave up 1 base, with 12 bases separating them. CDR3 protein: CATSPLGEAKNIQYF. The CDR3, as DNA: TGTGCCACCAGCCCCCTAGGTGAGGCCAAAAACATTCAGTACTTC.

V and J are TRBV11-3 and TRBJ2-7, with 9 bases aligning to TRBD1. This CDR3 has 15 amino acids. Germline V gene lookup returns CDR1 SGHNT and CDR2 YENEEA. The V gene end was trimmed by 5 bases and the J gene end by 3 bases; junction bases not matched to a gene: 8. CDR3 amino acids: CASSRTGTGIYEQYF. CDR3 DNA sequence: TGTGCCAGCAGCCGGACCGGGACAGGGATCTACGAGCAGTACTTC.